This is a list of T cell receptor beta chains from one sample in a study of T cells in Graves' hyperthyroidism and ophthalmopathy. TCRdb independently ran MiXCR on the multiplex PCR reads; one entry per CDR3 protein. The sample lists about 580,000 distinct CDR3 sequences, 14% seen once, with roughly 5.7% in the top ten. Sequencing was carried out using blood. These receptors came from a woman aged 25-40 years with Graves' hyperthyroidism that later progressed to Graves' ophthalmopathy. The CDR3 runs from the conserved cysteine through the conserved F or W.

j_gene,v_gene,CDR3aa
TRBJ2-4,TRBV7-9,CASSHNLVAKNIQYF
TRBJ2-7,TRBV19,CALYYEQYF
TRBJ2-5,TRBV29-1,CSVGGTSGKSQETQYF
TRBJ1-1,TRBV28,CASRRQGAVSSGEAFF
TRBJ1-1,TRBV30,CAWSNRGLGTEAFF
TRBJ1-4,TRBV7-9,CASSSTGGTNEKLFF
TRBJ2-1,TRBV12-3/TRBV12-4,CASRRLAGGDSYNEQFF
TRBJ2-3,TRBV11-2,CASSFLTGGPDTQYF
TRBJ1-2,TRBV10-3,CATEQGARDVAGYTF
TRBJ2-7,TRBV29-1,CSVTKGGSSYEQYF
TRBJ2-3,TRBV5-1,CASSNLNTDTQYF
TRBJ1-2,TRBV12-5,CASGLGQGNGAYGYTF
TRBJ2-3,TRBV2,CASSPDFTQYF
TRBJ2-7,TRBV27,CASSAVGEQYF
TRBJ2-3,TRBV11-1,CASSLIQGKDTQYF
TRBJ1-1,TRBV28,CASSNWGGEAFF
TRBJ1-3,TRBV3-1,CASSQDERQGAGNTIYF
TRBJ2-1,TRBV7-8,CASSYPGDSGRNEQFF
TRBJ2-1,TRBV12-5,CASGRLAGVNNEQFF
TRBJ1-5,TRBV11-2,CASSNYRGTANQPQHF
TRBJ1-5,TRBV27,CASSQAGRQPQHF
TRBJ1-2,TRBV2,CASSDVVETYGYTF
TRBJ2-1,TRBV5-1,CASSLEGQGYNEQFF
TRBJ2-2,TRBV28,CASSPAEGTWNTGELFF
TRBJ1-2,TRBV10-3,CAISGGPVEYRGYTF
TRBJ1-1,TRBV9,CASSLEGENTEAFF
TRBJ1-6,TRBV19,CASSTGQPYSPLHF
TRBJ2-3,TRBV6-1,CASLRGGSTDTQYF
TRBJ2-7,TRBV6-1,CATSLSYEQYF
TRBJ2-2,TRBV20-1,CSARDFASRDRGRGTGELFF
TRBJ2-2,TRBV6-1,CATRKGAISPTGELFF
TRBJ2-1,TRBV7-9,CASSLALAAVGEQFF